This passage covers 23 T cell receptor beta chains from one sample sequenced in a study of T cells in Graves' hyperthyroidism and ophthalmopathy. Authors of the study amplified TCR beta CDR3 regions from RNA transcripts. Researchers ran a first-round RT-PCR on the TCR CDR3 using the HTBI primer set. MiXCR, applied by TCRdb to the multiplex PCR reads, yields one record per CDR3 protein. The sample records fewer than 500,000 distinct CDR3 sequences, about 14% being singletons. Specimen: blood. The source is a man aged 25-45 years with Graves' hyperthyroidism that later progressed to Graves' ophthalmopathy.

This clonotype was picked up many times. The J gene is TRBJ2-6, the V gene TRBV12-3 or TRBV12-4; no clear D. This CDR3 contains 13 residues. Trimming removed 3 bases from V and 4 bases from J, with 4 bases in between. Here the CDR3 DNA reads TGTGCCAGCAGTTTTCCCGGGGCCAACGTCCTGACTTTC. Amino acids: CASSFPGANVLTF.

The chain employs TRBV6-1 and TRBJ1-3; D gene uncertain. The germline CDR1 and CDR2 sequences are MNHNS and SASEGT. The CDR3 totals 14 residues. V dropped 6 bases and J dropped 0 bases, with 9 bases sitting between them. The CDR3 loop is CASRGASSGNTIYF. CDR3 bases: TGTGCCAGCAGGGGAGCGAGCTCTGGAAACACCATATATTTT.

The gene calls are TRBV4-2 and TRBJ1-5; D is uncertain. CDR3 length: 14 residues. The germline gives CDR1 LGHNA, CDR2 YNFKEQ. The ends were cut back, 5 bases at V and 4 bases at J, with 12 bases in the middle. The CDR3 DNA reads TGTGCCAGCAGCTCCCAGATGGGTAATCAGCCCCAGCATTTT. It encodes CASSSQMGNQPQHF.

With respect to this clonotype: A read error may explain this, as a much larger clone is one base away. V and J are TRBV12-3 or TRBV12-4 and TRBJ2-2; 7 bases are a match to TRBD2. The CDR3 is 15 residues long. The CDR3 coding sequence is TGTGCCGGCAGTTTAAGCGGGGTCTACACCGGGGAGCTGTTTTTT. Translating gives CAGSLSGVYTGELFF.

This clonotype was detected ten times or more. The rearrangement links TRBV7-9 to TRBJ2-3; weak D call: TRBD1 (6 bases). The V gene lost 2 bases and the J gene lost 5 bases, with 11 bases spanning the gap. The CDR3 contains 14 residues. Germline CDR1 reads SEHNR; CDR2 reads FQNEAQ (reference sequence). The CDR3 region has the DNA TGTGCCAGCAGCTTACTCCGGACAGTAGATACGCAGTATTTT. Amino acids: CASSLLRTVDTQYF.

This clonotype occurred many times. The chain links TRBV6-5 to TRBJ1-2; D gene unclear. Germline V gene lookup returns CDR1 MNHEY and CDR2 SVGAGI. The CDR3 covers 15 residues. V was pared by 0 bases and J by 6 bases, with 14 bases between. The CDR3 DNA reads TGTGCCAGCAGTTACTCGGGCGCCCATAATGATGGCTACACCTTC. It encodes CASSYSGAHNDGYTF.

This clonotype was recorded many times. V and J are TRBV11-2 and TRBJ2-3; tentatively, D is TRBD1 (5 bases). CDR3 length equals 16 residues. Germline CDR1 is SGHAT and CDR2 is FQNNGV. V was pared by 6 bases and J by 6 bases, with 22 bases between. CDR3 DNA sequence: TGTGCCAGCAGTTCCGGCCAGGGCTTGGGGTGGGATACGCAGTATTTT. Translation gives CASSSGQGLGWDTQYF.

There are many counts of this clonotype. The rearrangement uses TRBV11-2 and TRBJ2-1, with D tentatively TRBD1 or TRBD2 (5 bases each). The ends were cut back, 1 base at V and 12 bases at J, with 10 bases in the middle. The length of the CDR3 is 12 residues. The germline V gene encodes CDR1 SGHAT and CDR2 FQNNGV. Here the CDR3 reads CASSLGMGVQFF. CDR3 sequence (DNA): TGTGCCAGCAGCTTAGGTATGGGGGTGCAGTTCTTC.

In its sample, this clonotype was seen a few times. The CDR3 DNA is TGTGCCAGCAGGGGGATCATCAGGGTTGGGGCCAACGTCCTGACTTTC. Its protein product is CASRGIIRVGANVLTF. The chain links TRBV11-2 to TRBJ2-6; TRBD1 might be the D (5 bases). V was trimmed by 6 bases and J by 3 bases, leaving 15 bases between them. This CDR3 contains 16 residues. Germline CDR1 SGHAT, CDR2 FQNNGV.

The genes are TRBV28 and TRBJ2-5, with 12 positions matching TRBD1. CDR3 length: 16 residues. Germline CDR1 reads MDHEN; CDR2 reads SYDVKM. Trimming at V came to 4 bases and at J to 5 bases, leaving 8 bases not matched to a gene. The DNA for the CDR3 is TGTGCCAGCAGTTCACCGGGACAGGGGGCGGTTGAGACCCAGTACTTC. Its translation is CASSSPGQGAVETQYF.

As concerns this clonotype: At one of its ends the junction is not consistent with the germline gene, which may arise from a read error. V usage is TRBV5-1 and J usage is TRBJ1-2; 7 positions match TRBD1. In germline, CDR1 is SGHRS, CDR2 YFSETQ. CDR3 length: 13 residues. The CDR3 loop reads CASSFGTDYGCTF. The CDR3 DNA reads TGCGCCAGCAGCTTCGGGACAGACTATGGCTGCACCTTC.

Points on this clonotype: A read error may explain this, as a much larger clone is one base away. The V and J genes are TRBV12-3 or TRBV12-4 and TRBJ1-5; D gene ambiguous. The CDR3 loop spans 14 amino acids. The CDR3 sequence: CPSSLNEGNQPQHF. The DNA for the CDR3 is TGTCCCAGCAGTTTAAACGAAGGGAATCAGCCCCAGCATTTT.

The V call is TRBV9, the J call TRBJ2-7, with 7 bases aligning to TRBD2. Unmatched junction bases numbered 14, after V lost 3 bases and J lost 5 bases. CDR1 is SGDLS, CDR2 YYNGEE, per germline. The CDR3 runs to 16 residues. The CDR3 is CASSGGEGRRLDEQYF. For the CDR3, the DNA is TGTGCCAGCAGCGGAGGGGAGGGACGCCGGTTGGACGAGCAGTACTTC.

This clonotype was counted at least ten times. Here the CDR3 DNA reads TGTGCCAGCTCACCACGGTTGGGCACCCTGGGCTCTGGGGCCAACGTCCTGACTTTC. Translated, it gives CASSPRLGTLGSGANVLTF. The V and J genes are TRBV18 and TRBJ2-6; D is unresolved. V was cut by 1 base and J by 0 bases, with 16 bases left in between. CDR3 length: 19 residues. Germline values: CDR1 KGHSH, CDR2 LQKENI.

Many counts were recorded for this clonotype. This rearrangement joins TRBV10-2 to TRBJ1-1; 8 positions match TRBD1. Losses at the gene ends were 2 bases for V and 6 bases for J; bases not matched to a gene: 5. Germline V CDR1 and CDR2: WSHSY, SAAADI. The length of the CDR3 is 14 residues. The CDR3 sequence: CASSEQGAVPEAFF. Written as DNA, the CDR3 is TGCGCCAGCAGTGAGCAGGGGGCAGTCCCTGAAGCTTTCTTT.

This chain links TRBV7-9 with TRBJ2-1, with TRBD2 identical over 8 bases. The trim removed 0 bases at V and 4 bases at J, leaving 8 bases unmatched. The CDR3 length is 17 residues. Germline V gives CDR1 SEHNR, CDR2 FQNEAQ (reference sequence). CDR3 sequence (DNA): TGTGCCAGCAGCTTAGCCGGGACTAGAGGGGTATACAATGAGCAGTTCTTC. Amino acids: CASSLAGTRGVYNEQFF.

In its sample, this clonotype was seen a few times. The CDR3 DNA follows: TGTGCCAGCAGTTGGAGCGGGGGCTCCACAGATACGCAGTATTTT. Translation gives CASSWSGGSTDTQYF. The chain carries TRBV6-2 or TRBV6-3 and TRBJ2-3, with TRBD2 matching over 8 bases. V shed 4 bases and J 2 bases; nucleotides not matched to a gene: 5. CDR1 is MNHEY, CDR2 SVGEGT, per germline. This CDR3 region has 15 residues.

The chain couples TRBV10-3 to TRBJ1-4, with 7 bases lining up with TRBD1. Germline CDR1 ENHRY, CDR2 SYGVKD. The CDR3 covers 16 residues. V was pared by 3 bases and J by 4 bases, with 8 bases of the junction left unmatched. CDR3 residues: CAISDSRQGYNEKLFF. Here the CDR3 DNA reads TGTGCCATCAGTGACTCTCGACAGGGCTATAATGAAAAACTGTTTTTT.

J is TRBJ2-6 and V is TRBV19; D is perhaps TRBD1 (5 bases). Trimming shortened V by 5 bases and J by 1 base, and 9 bases separated the two germline ends. Germline V gene sequence: CDR1 LNHDA, CDR2 SQIVND (reference sequence). The CDR3 consists of 15 residues. The CDR3: CASSPQGSGANVLTF. CDR3 DNA sequence: TGTGCCAGTAGTCCCCAGGGATCTGGGGCCAACGTCCTGACTTTC.

This clonotype has at least ten counts. CDR3 in DNA: TGTGCCAGCAGTAGCGGGACAGACTACTCCTACGAGCAGTACTTC. Its translation is CASSSGTDYSYEQYF. The chain combines TRBV28 with TRBJ2-7; D tentatively fits TRBD1 or TRBD2 (7 bases each). V was trimmed by 5 bases and J by 0 bases, leaving 14 bases between them. The CDR3 totals 15 residues. CDR1 and CDR2 from the germline V gene are MDHEN and SYDVKM. The variable domain in full, with the rest retrieved from reference TRBV28 and TRBJ2-7, is DVKVTQSSRYLVKRTGEKVFLECVQDMDHENMFWYRQDPGLGLRLIYFSYDVKMKEKGDIPEGYSVSREKKERFSLILESASTNQTSMYLCASSSGTDYSYEQYFGPGTRLTVT.

This clonotype was recorded many times. The V gene is TRBV7-8, the J gene TRBJ1-1; TRBD1 might be the D (5 bases). CDR3 length equals 13 residues. The germline V and J ends were trimmed by 5 bases and 11 bases, with 18 bases remaining between them. Germline assignment: CDR1 SGHVS and CDR2 FQNEAQ. CDR3 loop: CASSPTGQREAFF. In nucleotides, the CDR3 is TGTGCCAGCAGCCCCACAGGACAACGAGAGGCTTTCTTT.

This clonotype was observed many times. The chain recombines TRBV27 with TRBJ2-1; a weak D match, TRBD2 (7 bases). Germline V lookup: CDR1 MNHEY, CDR2 SMNVEV (reference sequence). This CDR3 has 17 residues. Between the trimmed V and J ends, which lost 5 bases and 1 base, there was a span of 18 bases. DNA for the CDR3: TGTGCCAGCAGTCCCGGGGGGCGGGGGAGATCCTACAATGAGCAGTTCTTC. Translating it yields CASSPGGRGRSYNEQFF.

A few counts support this clonotype. The chain links TRBV30 to TRBJ2-5; D call uncertain. With 4 bases removed from V and 4 bases from J, the gap between germline ends came to 13 bases. Germline V gives CDR1 GTSNPN, CDR2 SVGIG (reference sequence). This CDR3 is 13 amino acids long. CDR3 sequence reads: CAWNHPWVETQYF. The CDR3 DNA reads as TGTGCCTGGAATCACCCGTGGGTAGAGACCCAGTACTTC.